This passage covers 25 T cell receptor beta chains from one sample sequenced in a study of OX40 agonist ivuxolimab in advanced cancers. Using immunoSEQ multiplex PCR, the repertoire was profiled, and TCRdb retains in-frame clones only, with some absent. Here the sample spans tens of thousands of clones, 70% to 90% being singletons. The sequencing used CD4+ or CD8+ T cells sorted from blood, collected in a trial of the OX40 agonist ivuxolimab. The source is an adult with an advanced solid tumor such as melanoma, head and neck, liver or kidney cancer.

CDR3: CASSLDLAGYYEQFF. CDR3 DNA sequence: TGCGCCAGCAGCTTGGACCTAGCGGGGTATTATGAGCAGTTCTTC. The chain recombines TRBV5-1 with TRBJ2-1; 9 nucleotides line up with TRBD2. Germline CDR1 and CDR2: SGHRS and YFSETQ. The V segment lost 0 bases and the J segment 8 bases; nucleotides outside the gene matches: 6. The CDR3 consists of 15 residues.

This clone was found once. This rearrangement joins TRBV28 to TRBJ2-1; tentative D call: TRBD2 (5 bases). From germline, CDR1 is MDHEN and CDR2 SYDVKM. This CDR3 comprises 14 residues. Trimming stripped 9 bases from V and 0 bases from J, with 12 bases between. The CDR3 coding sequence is TGTGCCAGTTTAGCGCGTCGCTCCTACAATGAGCAGTTCTTC. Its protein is CASLARRSYNEQFF.

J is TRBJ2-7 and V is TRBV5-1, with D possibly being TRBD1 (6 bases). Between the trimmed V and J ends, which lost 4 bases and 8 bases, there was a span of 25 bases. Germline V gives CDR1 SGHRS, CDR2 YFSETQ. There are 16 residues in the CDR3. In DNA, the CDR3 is TGCGCCAGCAGCCAGCAACCAGGGGAAGGCTATTATCAGCAGTACTTC. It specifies CASSQQPGEGYYQQYF.

As DNA, the CDR3 is TGTGCCAGCAGCCGGGACTCTGGAAACACCATATATTTT. Its translation: CASSRDSGNTIYF. The rearrangement joins TRBV5-6 to TRBJ1-3; D remains ambiguous. Trimming left V 4 bases short and J 0 bases short, with 5 bases between. The germline V gene has CDR1 SGHDT and CDR2 YYEEEE. The CDR3 has 13 amino acids.

This CDR3 reads CASSLREIHYSPLHF. CDR3 DNA: TGTGCCAGCAGTCTCCGGGAAATCCACTATTCACCCCTCCACTTT. The gene calls are TRBV6-5 and TRBJ1-6; no definite D call. Trimming took off 5 bases at V and 8 bases at J, with 16 bases between the two ends. This CDR3 comprises 15 residues. Germline lookup yields CDR1 MNHEY and CDR2 SVGAGI.

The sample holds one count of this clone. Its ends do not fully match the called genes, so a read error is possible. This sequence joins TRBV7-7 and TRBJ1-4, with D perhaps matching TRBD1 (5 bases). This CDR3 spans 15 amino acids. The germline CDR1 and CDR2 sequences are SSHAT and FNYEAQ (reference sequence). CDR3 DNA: TGTGCTAGCAGCTTGTCAGGGTCATCTAATGAAAAACTGTTTTTT. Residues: CASSLSGSSNEKLFF.

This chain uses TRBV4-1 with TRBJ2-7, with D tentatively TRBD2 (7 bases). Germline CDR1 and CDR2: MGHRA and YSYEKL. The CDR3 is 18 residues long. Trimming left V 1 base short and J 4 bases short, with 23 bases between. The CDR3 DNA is TGCGCCAGCAGCCAAGTCGGGGGATCGGGGGGCCTTCATTACGAGCAGTACTTC. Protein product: CASSQVGGSGGLHYEQYF.

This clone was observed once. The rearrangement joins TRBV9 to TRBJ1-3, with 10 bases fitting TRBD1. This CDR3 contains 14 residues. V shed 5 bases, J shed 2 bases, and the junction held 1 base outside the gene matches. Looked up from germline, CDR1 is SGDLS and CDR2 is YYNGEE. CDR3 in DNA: TGTGCCAGCAGAGGACAGGGGGCTGGAAACACCATATATTTT. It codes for CASRGQGAGNTIYF.

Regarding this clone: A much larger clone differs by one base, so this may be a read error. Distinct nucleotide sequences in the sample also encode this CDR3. The CDR3 nucleotides read TGTGCTAGCAGCCCCCTCGATATACTTAGCGCGTCCTACGAGCAGTACTTC. It is translated as CASSPLDILSASYEQYF. The chain combines TRBV4-2 with TRBJ2-7, with D maybe TRBD2 (5 bases). Germline V gene lookup returns CDR1 LGHNA and CDR2 YNFKEQ. The CDR3 is 17 amino acids.

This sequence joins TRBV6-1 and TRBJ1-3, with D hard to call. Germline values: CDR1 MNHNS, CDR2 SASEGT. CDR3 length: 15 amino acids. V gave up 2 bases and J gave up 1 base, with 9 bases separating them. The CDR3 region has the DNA TGTGCCAGCAGTGAACAAGCCCTATCTGGAAACACCATATATTTT. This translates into CASSEQALSGNTIYF.

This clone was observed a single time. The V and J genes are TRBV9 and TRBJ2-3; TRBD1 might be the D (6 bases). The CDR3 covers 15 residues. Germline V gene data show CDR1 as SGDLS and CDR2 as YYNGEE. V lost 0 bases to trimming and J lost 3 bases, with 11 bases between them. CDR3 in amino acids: CASSVAGVETDTQYF. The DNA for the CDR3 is TGTGCCAGCAGCGTAGCAGGGGTAGAGACAGATACGCAGTATTTT.

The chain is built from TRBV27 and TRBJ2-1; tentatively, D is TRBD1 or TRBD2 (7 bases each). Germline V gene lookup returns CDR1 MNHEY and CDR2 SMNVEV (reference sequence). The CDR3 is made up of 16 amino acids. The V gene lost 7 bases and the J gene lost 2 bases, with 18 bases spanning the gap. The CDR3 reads CASTPAGGDPYNEQFF. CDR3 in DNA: TGTGCCAGCACTCCCGCAGGGGGGGATCCCTACAATGAGCAGTTCTTC.

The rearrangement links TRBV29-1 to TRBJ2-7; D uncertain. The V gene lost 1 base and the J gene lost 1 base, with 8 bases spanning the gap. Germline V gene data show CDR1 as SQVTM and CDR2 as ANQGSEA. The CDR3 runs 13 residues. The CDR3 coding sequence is TGCAGCGTTGAAGTGGACCAATCCTACGAGCAGTACTTC. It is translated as CSVEVDQSYEQYF.

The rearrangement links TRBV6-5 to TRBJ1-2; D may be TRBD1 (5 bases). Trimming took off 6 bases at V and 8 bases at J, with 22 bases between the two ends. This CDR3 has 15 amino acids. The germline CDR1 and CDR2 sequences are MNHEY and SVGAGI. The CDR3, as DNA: TGTGCCAGCAGCCCCCCGTCTCAGGGACCCAGCGGCTACACCTTC. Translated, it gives CASSPPSQGPSGYTF.

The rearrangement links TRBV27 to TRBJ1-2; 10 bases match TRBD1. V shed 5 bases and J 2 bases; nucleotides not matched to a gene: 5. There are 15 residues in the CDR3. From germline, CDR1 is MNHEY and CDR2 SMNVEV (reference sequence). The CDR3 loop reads CASSVGTGANYGYTF. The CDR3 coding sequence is TGTGCCAGCAGTGTCGGGACAGGGGCCAACTATGGCTACACCTTC.

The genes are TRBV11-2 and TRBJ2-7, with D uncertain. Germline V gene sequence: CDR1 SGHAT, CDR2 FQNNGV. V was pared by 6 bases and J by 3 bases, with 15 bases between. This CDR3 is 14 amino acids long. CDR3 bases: TGTGCCAGCAGTTCGACGCTTCAGGACTACGAGCAGTACTTC. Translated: CASSSTLQDYEQYF.

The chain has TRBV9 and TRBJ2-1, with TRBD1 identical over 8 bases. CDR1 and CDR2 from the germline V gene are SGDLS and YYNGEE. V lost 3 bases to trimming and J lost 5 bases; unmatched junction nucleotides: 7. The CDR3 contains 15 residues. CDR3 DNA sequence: TGTGCCAGCAGCGCGCCAGGGGGCTTTCACAATGAGCAGTTCTTC. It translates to CASSAPGGFHNEQFF.

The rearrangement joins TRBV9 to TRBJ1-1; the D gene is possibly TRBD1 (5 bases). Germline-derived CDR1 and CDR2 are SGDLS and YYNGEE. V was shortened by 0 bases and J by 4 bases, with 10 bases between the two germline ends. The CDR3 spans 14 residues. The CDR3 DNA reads TGTGCCAGCAGCGTAGCCAGGCAGGGCACTGAAGCTTTCTTT. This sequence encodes CASSVARQGTEAFF.

The CDR3 sequence is CASSQGSGSYEQYF. The CDR3 bases are TGCGCCAGCAGCCAAGGGAGTGGGTCCTACGAGCAGTACTTC. The V and J genes are TRBV4-3 and TRBJ2-5; no definite D call. The DNA end is a closer match to TRBJ2-7, so the J assignment may be wrong. This CDR3 has 14 amino acids. Germline-derived CDR1 and CDR2 are LGHNA and YSLEER.

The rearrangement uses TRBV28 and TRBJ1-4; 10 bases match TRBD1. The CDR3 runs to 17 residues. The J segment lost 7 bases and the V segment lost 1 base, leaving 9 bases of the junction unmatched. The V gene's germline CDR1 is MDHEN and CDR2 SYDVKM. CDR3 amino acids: CASSLLTRQGAGEKLFF. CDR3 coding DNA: TGTGCCAGCAGTTTATTAACCCGACAGGGGGCTGGTGAAAAACTGTTTTTT.

CDR3 protein: CASSLSGGYGNTIYF. The CDR3 bases are TGTGCCAGCAGCTTATCGGGGGGCTACGGAAACACCATATATTTT. This chain connects TRBV7-3 to TRBJ1-3; TRBD1 is a possible D gene (6 bases). The CDR3 extends over 15 amino acids. The V end lost 2 bases, the J end lost 4 bases, and 12 bases lay between the germline ends. The germline V gene encodes CDR1 SGHTA and CDR2 FQGTGA. Variable domain in full (rest from reference TRBV7-3 and TRBJ1-3): GAGVSQTPSNKVTEKGKYVELRCDPISGHTALYWYRQSLGQGPEFLIYFQGTGAADDSGLPNDRFFAVRPEGSVSTLKIQRTERGDSAVYLCASSLSGGYGNTIYFGEGSWLTVV.

CDR3 sequence (DNA): TGTGCCAGCAGCTCCACCTTGGGGCAGAACACTGAAGCTTTCTTT. Its protein product is CASSSTLGQNTEAFF. The V gene is TRBV7-9, the J gene TRBJ1-1, with D possibly being TRBD1 (5 bases). Deletions cut 4 bases from V and 1 base from J, with 13 bases between. The CDR3 consists of 15 residues. Germline V gene lookup returns CDR1 SEHNR and CDR2 FQNEAQ (reference sequence).

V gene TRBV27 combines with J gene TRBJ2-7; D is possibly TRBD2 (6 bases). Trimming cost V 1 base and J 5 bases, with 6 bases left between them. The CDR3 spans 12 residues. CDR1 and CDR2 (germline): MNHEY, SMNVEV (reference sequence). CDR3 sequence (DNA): TGTGCCAGCAGTTTATGGGGGGACGAGCAGTACTTC. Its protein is CASSLWGDEQYF.

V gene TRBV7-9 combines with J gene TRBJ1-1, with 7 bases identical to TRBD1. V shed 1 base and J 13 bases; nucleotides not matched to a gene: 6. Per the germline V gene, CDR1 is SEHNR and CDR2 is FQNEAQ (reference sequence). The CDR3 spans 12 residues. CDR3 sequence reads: CASSLGWTGGFF. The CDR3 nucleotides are TGTGCCAGCAGCTTAGGATGGACAGGTGGTTTCTTT.

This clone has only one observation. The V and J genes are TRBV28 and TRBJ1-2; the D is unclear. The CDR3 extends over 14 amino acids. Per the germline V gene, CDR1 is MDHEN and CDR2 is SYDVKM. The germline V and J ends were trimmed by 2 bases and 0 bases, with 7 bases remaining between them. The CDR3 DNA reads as TGTGCCAGCAGTTTAAGAGGGACTAACTATGGCTACACCTTC. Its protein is CASSLRGTNYGYTF.